The source of this T cell receptor beta chain is a study of T-cell reconstitution after alpha-beta-depleted transplantation in children. Library preparation (for TCRbeta) was performed with unique molecular identifiers. TCRdb re-called the PCR reads with MiXCR, one entry per CDR3 protein. This table has approximately 590,000 distinct CDR3 sequences, roughly a tenth appearing once. This CDR3 contains 18 residues. Trimming took 2 bases from V and 3 from J; bases not matched to a gene: 11. Germline CDR1 SGDLS, CDR2 YYNGEE. This clonotype was seen a handful of times. The clonotype comes from a human donor who donated a stem cell graft to a child with acute myeloid leukemia. The chain has TRBV9 and TRBJ2-2; 9 bases match TRBD1. The specimen was PBMCs from the stem cell graft donor, collected from the stem cell graft. Here the CDR3 DNA reads TGTGCCAGCAGCGTTGAGGGAACAGGGGGCGTATACACCGGGGAGCTGTTTTTT. Its protein product is CASSVEGTGGVYTGELFF.